This T cell receptor beta chain was sequenced for a study of T cell changes during pregnancy in multiple sclerosis (dated by TCRdb to between 2018 and 2021). Concerning the study at large: In women with multiple sclerosis, the researchers looked at how the T cell repertoire shifted as pregnancy progressed.

On this clone: Its antigen specificity is not known. Base qualities are missing; no much larger clone stands one base away.

Library method: the immunoSEQ multiplex PCR assay. TCRdb limited this immuneACCESS table to in-frame rearrangements with V and J called. A share of clones is missing; checked studies link under half to unresolved V genes, and the rest is unexplained. For this sample the table gives 43,000 or so clones, of which 80% to 95% were detected only once. Under 2.5% of the sample goes to the ten largest clones. This sequence originates from a female donor with multiple sclerosis, enrolled in a pregnancy study. Sample: peripheral blood, taken in the third trimester of pregnancy.

Here is the DNA: TGTGCCAGTAGCGACCCGGGACAGGGGAGGCACGAGCAGTACTTC. This yields the protein CASSDPGQGRHEQYF. This sequence uses TRBV19 and TRBJ2-7; 10 middle bases align to TRBD1. From cysteine to phenylalanine, the CDR3 is 15 amino acids long. The CDR3 DNA has 45 bases and is translated from base 1. Trimming takes 6 bases off V and 5 bases off J; junction bases not matched to a gene: 10. According to the germline V gene (reference sequence), CDR1 reads LNHDA and CDR2 reads SQIVND. Where the CDR3 stops, the reference TRBV19 and TRBJ2-7 genes take over; the full variable domain is DGGITQSPKYLFRKEGQNVTLSCEQNLNHDAMYWYRQDPGQGLRLIYYSQIVNDFQKGDIAEGYSVSREKKESFPLTVTSAQKNPTAFYLCASSDPGQGRHEQYFGPGTRLTVT.